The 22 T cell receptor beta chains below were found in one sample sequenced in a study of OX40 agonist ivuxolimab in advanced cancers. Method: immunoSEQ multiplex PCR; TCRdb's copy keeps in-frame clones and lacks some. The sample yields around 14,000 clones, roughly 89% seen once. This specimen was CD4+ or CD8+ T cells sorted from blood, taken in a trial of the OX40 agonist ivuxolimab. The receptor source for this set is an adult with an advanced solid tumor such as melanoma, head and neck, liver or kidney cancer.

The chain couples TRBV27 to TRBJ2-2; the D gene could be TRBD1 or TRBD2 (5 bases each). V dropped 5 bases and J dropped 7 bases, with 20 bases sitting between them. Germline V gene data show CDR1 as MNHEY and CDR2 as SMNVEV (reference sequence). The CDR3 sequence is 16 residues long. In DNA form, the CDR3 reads TGTGCCAGCAGTACCCGGGACCTAACTACAGGCGGGGAGCTGTTTTTT. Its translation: CASSTRDLTTGGELFF.

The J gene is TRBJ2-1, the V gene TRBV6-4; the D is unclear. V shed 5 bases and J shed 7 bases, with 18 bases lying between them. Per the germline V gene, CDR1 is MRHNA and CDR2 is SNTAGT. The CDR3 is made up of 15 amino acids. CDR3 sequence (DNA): TGTGCCAGCAGTATTATGGCCTCAACTTTGAATGAGCAGTTCTTC. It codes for CASSIMASTLNEQFF.

Here the CDR3 reads CSVPRTGSGPGELFF. As DNA, the CDR3 is TGCAGCGTTCCGAGGACAGGGAGCGGCCCCGGGGAGCTGTTTTTT. This chain connects TRBV29-1 to TRBJ2-2, with 8 nucleotides matching TRBD1. The CDR3 extends over 15 amino acids. Per the germline V gene, CDR1 is SQVTM and CDR2 is ANQGSEA. Unmatched junction bases numbered 11, after V lost 5 bases and J lost 6 bases.

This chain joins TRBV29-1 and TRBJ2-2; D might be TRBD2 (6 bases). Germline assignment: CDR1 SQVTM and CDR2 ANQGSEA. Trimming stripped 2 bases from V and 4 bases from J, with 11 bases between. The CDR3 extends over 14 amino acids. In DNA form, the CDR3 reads TGCAGCGTTGAAAGCGGGCCCGGCACCGGGGAGCTGTTTTTT. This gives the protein CSVESGPGTGELFF.

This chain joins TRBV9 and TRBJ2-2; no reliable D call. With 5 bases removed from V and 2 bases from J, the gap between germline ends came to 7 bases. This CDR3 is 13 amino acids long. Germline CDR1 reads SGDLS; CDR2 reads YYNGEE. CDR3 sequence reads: CASRDGNTGELFF. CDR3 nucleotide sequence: TGTGCCAGCAGGGACGGTAACACCGGGGAGCTGTTTTTT.

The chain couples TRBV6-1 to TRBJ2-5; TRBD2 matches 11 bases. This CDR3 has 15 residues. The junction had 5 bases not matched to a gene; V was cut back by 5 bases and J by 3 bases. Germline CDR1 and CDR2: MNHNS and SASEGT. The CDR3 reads CASSNPTSGKETQYF. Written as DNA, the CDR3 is TGTGCCAGCAGTAACCCGACTAGCGGGAAAGAGACCCAGTACTTC.

The chain's CDR3 is CASSMTGATEAFF. In DNA form, the CDR3 reads TGTGCCAGTAGTATGACAGGGGCCACTGAAGCTTTCTTT. The J gene is TRBJ1-1, the V gene TRBV19, with 8 bases aligning to TRBD1. V lost 3 bases and J lost 4; bases outside the gene matches: 1. The CDR3 is made up of 13 amino acids. The germline V gene encodes CDR1 LNHDA and CDR2 SQIVND (reference sequence).

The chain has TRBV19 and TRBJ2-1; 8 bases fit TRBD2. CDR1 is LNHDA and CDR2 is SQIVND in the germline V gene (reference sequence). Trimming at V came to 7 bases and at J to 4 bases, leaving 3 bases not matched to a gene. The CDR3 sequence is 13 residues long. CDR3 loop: CASKTSAYNEQFF. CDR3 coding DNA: TGTGCCAGTAAGACTAGCGCTTACAATGAGCAGTTCTTC.

As DNA, the CDR3 is TGTGCCAGCAGCTTAGGACAGGGCCCTGGAAACACCATATATTTT. Its protein product is CASSLGQGPGNTIYF. V is TRBV11-2 and J is TRBJ1-3; TRBD1 agrees at 7 bases. Germline V gene data show CDR1 as SGHAT and CDR2 as FQNNGV. Trimming at V came to 1 base and at J to 2 bases, leaving 2 bases not matched to a gene. This CDR3 comprises 15 residues.

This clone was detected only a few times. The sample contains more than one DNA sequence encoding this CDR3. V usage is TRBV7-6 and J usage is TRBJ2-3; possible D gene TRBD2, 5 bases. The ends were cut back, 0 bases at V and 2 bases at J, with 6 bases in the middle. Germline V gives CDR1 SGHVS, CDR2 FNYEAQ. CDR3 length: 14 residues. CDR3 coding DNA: TGTGCCAGCAGCTTAGCCGGGAACACAGATACGCAGTATTTT. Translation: CASSLAGNTDTQYF.

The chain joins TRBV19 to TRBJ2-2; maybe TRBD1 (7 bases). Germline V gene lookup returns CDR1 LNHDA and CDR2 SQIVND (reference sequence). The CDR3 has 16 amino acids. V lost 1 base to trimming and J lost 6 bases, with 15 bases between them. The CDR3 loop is CASSIVRQGGSGELFF. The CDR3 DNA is TGTGCCAGTAGTATAGTTAGGCAGGGGGGATCCGGGGAGCTGTTTTTT.

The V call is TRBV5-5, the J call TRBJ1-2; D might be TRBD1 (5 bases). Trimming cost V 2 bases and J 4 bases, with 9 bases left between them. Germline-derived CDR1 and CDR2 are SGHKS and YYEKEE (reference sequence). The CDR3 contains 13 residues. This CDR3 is CASSFSGTYGYTF. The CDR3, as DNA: TGTGCCAGCAGCTTCTCAGGGACCTATGGCTACACCTTC.

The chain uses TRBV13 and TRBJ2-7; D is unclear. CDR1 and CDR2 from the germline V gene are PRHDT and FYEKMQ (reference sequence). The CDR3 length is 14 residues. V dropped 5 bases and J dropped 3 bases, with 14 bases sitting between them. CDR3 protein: CASSTGPRLYEQYF. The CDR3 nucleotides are TGTGCCAGCAGCACCGGGCCAAGGCTCTACGAGCAGTACTTC.

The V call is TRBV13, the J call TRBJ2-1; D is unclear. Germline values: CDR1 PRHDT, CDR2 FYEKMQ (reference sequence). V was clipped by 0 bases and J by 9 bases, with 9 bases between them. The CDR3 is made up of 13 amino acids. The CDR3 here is CASSLGRGFEQFF. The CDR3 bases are TGTGCCAGCAGCTTAGGGCGTGGGTTTGAGCAGTTCTTC.

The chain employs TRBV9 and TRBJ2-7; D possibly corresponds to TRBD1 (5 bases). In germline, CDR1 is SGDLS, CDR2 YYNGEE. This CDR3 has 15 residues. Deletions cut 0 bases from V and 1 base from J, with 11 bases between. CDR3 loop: CASSVADSPSYEQYF. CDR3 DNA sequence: TGTGCCAGCAGCGTAGCTGACAGCCCTTCCTACGAGCAGTACTTC.

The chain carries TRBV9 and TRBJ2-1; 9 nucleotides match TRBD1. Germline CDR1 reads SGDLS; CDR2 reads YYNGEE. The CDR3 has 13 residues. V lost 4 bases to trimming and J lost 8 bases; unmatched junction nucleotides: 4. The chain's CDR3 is CASSPGTGYEQFF. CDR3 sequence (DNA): TGTGCCAGCAGCCCCGGGACAGGGTATGAGCAGTTCTTC.

The CDR3, as DNA: TGTGCCAGCAGCTCCGACCCGACAGATCAGCCCCAGCATTTT. Translation: CASSSDPTDQPQHF. V is TRBV5-4 and J is TRBJ1-5, with a weak D call TRBD1 (5 bases). CDR1 is SGHNT and CDR2 is YYREEE in the germline V gene (reference sequence). V was cut by 3 bases and J by 5 bases, with 12 bases left in between. The CDR3 is 14 amino acids.

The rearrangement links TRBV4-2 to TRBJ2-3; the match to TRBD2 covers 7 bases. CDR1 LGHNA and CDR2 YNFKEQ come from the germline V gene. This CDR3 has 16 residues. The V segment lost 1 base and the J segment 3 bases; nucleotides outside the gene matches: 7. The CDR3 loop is CASSQGAGENTDTQYF. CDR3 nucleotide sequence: TGTGCCAGCAGCCAAGGGGCGGGAGAAAATACAGATACGCAGTATTTT.

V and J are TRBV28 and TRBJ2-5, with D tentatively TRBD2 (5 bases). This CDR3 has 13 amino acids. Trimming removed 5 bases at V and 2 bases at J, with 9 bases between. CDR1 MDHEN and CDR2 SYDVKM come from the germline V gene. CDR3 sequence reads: CASSDGVQETQYF. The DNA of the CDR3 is TGTGCCAGCAGTGACGGGGTTCAAGAGACCCAGTACTTC.

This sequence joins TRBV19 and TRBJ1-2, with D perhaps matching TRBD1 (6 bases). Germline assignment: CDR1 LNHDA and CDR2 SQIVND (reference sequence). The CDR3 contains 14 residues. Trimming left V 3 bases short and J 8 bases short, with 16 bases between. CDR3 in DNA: TGTGCCAGTAGTATCAAAACAGGGTTGAACGGCTACACCTTC. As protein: CASSIKTGLNGYTF.

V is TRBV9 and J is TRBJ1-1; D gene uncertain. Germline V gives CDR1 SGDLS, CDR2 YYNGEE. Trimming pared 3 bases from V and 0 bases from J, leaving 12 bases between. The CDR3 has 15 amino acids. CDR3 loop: CASSEGLLMNTEAFF. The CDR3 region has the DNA TGTGCCAGCAGCGAAGGACTGTTGATGAACACTGAAGCTTTCTTT.

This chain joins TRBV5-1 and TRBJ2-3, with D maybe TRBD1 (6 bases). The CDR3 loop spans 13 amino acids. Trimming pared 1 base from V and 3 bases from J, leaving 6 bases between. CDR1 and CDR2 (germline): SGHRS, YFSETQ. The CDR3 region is CASSLTGTDTQYF. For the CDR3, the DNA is TGCGCCAGCAGCTTGACAGGGACAGATACGCAGTATTTT.